Listed here are 29 T cell receptor beta chains from one sample, sequenced in a study of PD-1 and CTLA-4 blockade in melanoma. The repertoire was sequenced with immunoSEQ multiplex PCR; TCRdb's copy has only in-frame clones and lacks some. The sample has over 5,500 clones; 80% are singletons. This material consisted of CD8+ T cells from peripheral blood, taken before anti-PD-1 treatment. All receptors come from a human donor with melanoma.

This chain connects TRBV19 to TRBJ1-3; no clear D. This CDR3 has 11 amino acids. Looked up from germline, CDR1 is LNHDA and CDR2 is SQIVND (reference sequence). The V end was cut by 10 bases, the J end by 2 bases, with 6 bases between. CDR3 residues: CATRAGNTIYF. As DNA, the CDR3 is TGTGCCACCAGAGCTGGAAACACCATATATTTT.

The V and J genes are TRBV4-1 and TRBJ2-2; D gene ambiguous. Germline lookup yields CDR1 MGHRA and CDR2 YSYEKL. V was cut by 5 bases and J by 6 bases, with 19 bases left in between. CDR3 length: 16 residues. The CDR3 is CASSFGPAVAPGELFF. The CDR3 DNA reads as TGCGCCAGCAGCTTCGGGCCAGCAGTAGCCCCCGGGGAGCTGTTTTTT.

The CDR3 region is CASSLSGPTLNTGELFF. The CDR3, as DNA: TGTGCCAGCAGCTTAAGCGGCCCTACACTGAACACCGGGGAGCTGTTTTTT. The chain has TRBV11-2 and TRBJ2-2; TRBD2 might be the D (5 bases). The CDR3 is 17 residues long. Trimming left V 2 bases short and J 1 base short, with 14 bases between. Germline CDR1 reads SGHAT; CDR2 reads FQNNGV.

This clone came up a few times. The chain carries TRBV13 and TRBJ2-3; D is perhaps TRBD1 (6 bases). The CDR3 length is 19 residues. Per the germline V gene, CDR1 is PRHDT and CDR2 is FYEKMQ (reference sequence). Trimming took 0 bases from V and 2 from J, leaving 21 bases between them. This chain's CDR3 is CASSLGQGQIQDVTDTQYF. The CDR3 bases are TGTGCCAGCAGCTTAGGACAGGGCCAAATCCAGGATGTCACAGATACGCAGTATTTT.

The J gene is TRBJ1-5, the V gene TRBV7-8; D not resolved. Trimming took 5 bases from V and 0 from J, leaving 8 bases between them. This CDR3 spans 14 amino acids. Germline V CDR1 and CDR2: SGHVS, FQNEAQ. CDR3: CASSPGRSNQPQHF. Written as DNA, the CDR3 is TGTGCCAGCAGCCCCGGACGTAGCAATCAGCCCCAGCATTTT.

Note on this clone: The sample has other DNA sequences that encode this CDR3 too. The genes are TRBV30 and TRBJ1-1; D gene unclear. This CDR3 spans 11 amino acids. V gave up 4 bases and J gave up 2 bases, with 5 bases separating them. Germline values: CDR1 GTSNPN, CDR2 SVGIG (reference sequence). The CDR3 loop is CAWIRNTEAFF. In DNA form, the CDR3 reads TGTGCCTGGATCCGAAACACTGAAGCTTTCTTT.

This sequence joins TRBV7-9 and TRBJ1-5; D remains unclear. CDR3 length: 12 residues. V dropped 4 bases and J dropped 8 bases, with 9 bases sitting between them. Germline lookup yields CDR1 SEHNR and CDR2 FQNEAQ (reference sequence). The CDR3 DNA is TGTGCCAGCAGCTACCAGGAAGAGCCCCAGCATTTT. Its protein is CASSYQEEPQHF.

The rearrangement links TRBV6-5 to TRBJ2-1, with a possible D match to TRBD2 (5 bases). This CDR3 contains 14 residues. Trimming pared 8 bases from V and 1 base from J, leaving 12 bases between. Germline V lookup: CDR1 MNHEY, CDR2 SVGAGI. The CDR3, as DNA: TGTGCCAGCTCGATCCGGGAATCCTACAATGAGCAGTTCTTC. This translates into CASSIRESYNEQFF.

The V call is TRBV7-9, the J call TRBJ2-5, with TRBD1 matching 7 bases. CDR3 size: 15 residues. V was clipped by 1 base and J by 4 bases; unmatched bases: 6. The germline CDR1 and CDR2 sequences are SEHNR and FQNEAQ (reference sequence). The CDR3: CASSLEGAGVETQYF. CDR3 DNA: TGTGCCAGCAGCTTAGAGGGGGCGGGCGTAGAGACCCAGTACTTC. Full variable domain (remainder filled in from reference TRBV7-9 and TRBJ2-5): DTGVSQNPRHKITKRGQNVTFRCDPISEHNRLYWYRQTLGQGPEFLTYFQNEAQLEKSRLLSDRFSAERPKGSFSTLEIQRTEQGDSAMYLCASSLEGAGVETQYFGPGTRLLVL.

The rearrangement joins TRBV29-1 to TRBJ2-7; weak D call: TRBD2 (6 bases). This CDR3 is 13 amino acids long. Germline V CDR1 and CDR2: SQVTM, ANQGSEA. The V end was cut by 4 bases, the J end by 4 bases, with 14 bases between. The CDR3 sequence: CSVARGAGYEQYF. Here the CDR3 DNA reads TGCAGCGTTGCCCGAGGGGCGGGGTACGAGCAGTACTTC.

The chain employs TRBV15 and TRBJ2-7; no clear D gene. The germline gives CDR1 LNHNV, CDR2 YYDKDF (reference sequence). This CDR3 is 13 amino acids long. V was trimmed by 1 base and J by 5 bases, leaving 9 bases between them. The CDR3 coding sequence is TGTGCCACCAGCAGAGGAGTGGAAGACGAGCAGTACTTC. Its protein is CATSRGVEDEQYF.

The rearrangement links TRBV28 to TRBJ2-1; D unresolved. The germline V and J ends were trimmed by 1 base and 5 bases, with 0 bases remaining between them. The CDR3 loop spans 11 amino acids. Germline loops: CDR1 MDHEN, CDR2 SYDVKM. CDR3 amino acids: CASSLYNEQFF. Written as DNA, the CDR3 is TGTGCCAGCAGTTTATACAATGAGCAGTTCTTC.

This chain uses TRBV24-1 with TRBJ1-1; 7 nucleotides agree with TRBD1. The CDR3 spans 13 residues. J gave up 11 bases and V 0 bases, and 5 bases lay outside the gene matches. Germline CDR1 and CDR2: KGHDR and SFDVKD. The CDR3 nucleotides are TGTGCCACCAGTGATTTGGAGGGGGCGCCTGCTTTCTTT. This translates into CATSDLEGAPAFF.

The V and J genes are TRBV9 and TRBJ1-1; 7 bases match TRBD1. The CDR3 covers 17 residues. CDR1 is SGDLS, CDR2 YYNGEE, per germline. V shed 0 bases, J shed 4 bases, and the junction held 12 bases outside the gene matches. CDR3 sequence (DNA): TGTGCCAGCAGCGTAGGGAAACTAGGGGGCTCGGGCACTGAAGCTTTCTTT. This translates into CASSVGKLGGSGTEAFF.

The chain links TRBV5-6 to TRBJ1-6, with unresolved D. The CDR3 spans 12 residues. The V end lost 1 base, the J end lost 7 bases, and 3 bases lay between the germline ends. CDR1 SGHDT and CDR2 YYEEEE come from the germline V gene. The CDR3 loop is CASSLPNSPLHF. DNA for the CDR3: TGTGCCAGCAGCTTGCCGAATTCACCCCTCCACTTT.

This chain links TRBV13 with TRBJ1-1; 9 bases align to TRBD1. The CDR3 has 13 amino acids. The germline CDR1 and CDR2 sequences are PRHDT and FYEKMQ (reference sequence). V lost 4 bases to trimming and J lost 9 bases; unmatched junction nucleotides: 6. CDR3 sequence reads: CASSSGQGWQAFF. In nucleotides, the CDR3 is TGTGCCAGCAGCTCTGGACAGGGGTGGCAAGCTTTCTTT.

The chain recombines TRBV7-9 with TRBJ2-3, with D hard to call. Germline assignment: CDR1 SEHNR and CDR2 FQNEAQ (reference sequence). The CDR3 sequence is 14 residues long. Trimming shortened V by 8 bases and J by 4 bases, and 16 bases separated the two germline ends. As DNA, the CDR3 is TGTGCCAGCGTGGGTCCCCTTTTGTCAGATACGCAGTATTTT. Protein: CASVGPLLSDTQYF. Using reference TRBV7-9 and TRBJ2-3 for the parts outside the CDR3, the full variable domain is DTGVSQNPRHKITKRGQNVTFRCDPISEHNRLYWYRQTLGQGPEFLTYFQNEAQLEKSRLLSDRFSAERPKGSFSTLEIQRTEQGDSAMYLCASVGPLLSDTQYFGPGTRLTVL.

The chain couples TRBV6-5 to TRBJ2-3; TRBD1 matches 9 bases. In germline, CDR1 is MNHEY, CDR2 SVGAGI. Unmatched junction bases numbered 7, after V lost 0 bases and J lost 6 bases. The CDR3 spans 16 residues. As DNA, the CDR3 is TGTGCCAGCAGTTACTCAAGGACAGGGGCGGGCGATACGCAGTATTTT. Translation gives CASSYSRTGAGDTQYF.

This chain uses TRBV13 with TRBJ2-7; weak D call: TRBD2 (6 bases). This CDR3 comprises 14 residues. The V gene lost 0 bases and the J gene lost 4 bases, with 10 bases spanning the gap. Germline CDR1 reads PRHDT; CDR2 reads FYEKMQ (reference sequence). As DNA, the CDR3 is TGTGCCAGCAGCTTAGGACTAGCTGGGTACGAGCAGTACTTC. It encodes CASSLGLAGYEQYF.

The chain couples TRBV6-2 or TRBV6-3 to TRBJ2-7, with TRBD1 identical over 8 bases. The V segment lost 5 bases and the J segment 6 bases; nucleotides outside the gene matches: 6. The germline V gene has CDR1 MNHEY and CDR2 SVGEGT. The CDR3 spans 13 residues. DNA of the CDR3: TGTGCCAGCAGTCCGCCCAGGGGGCGCGAGCAGTACTTC. This sequence encodes CASSPPRGREQYF.

The chain carries TRBV4-1 and TRBJ1-5, with unresolved D. CDR1 is MGHRA and CDR2 is YSYEKL in the germline V gene. CDR3 size: 16 residues. Trimming pared 1 base from V and 0 bases from J, leaving 10 bases between. The CDR3 region is CASSQAHSGSNQPQHF. CDR3 sequence (DNA): TGCGCCAGCAGCCAAGCCCATTCGGGTAGCAATCAGCCCCAGCATTTT.

The CDR3 nucleotides are TGTGCCAGCAGTTACTCTTCGGGGAATGAGCAGTTCTTC. Translation gives CASSYSSGNEQFF. This chain joins TRBV6-5 and TRBJ2-1; a possible D gene is TRBD2 (5 bases). Trimming pared 0 bases from V and 7 bases from J, leaving 7 bases between. The germline gives CDR1 MNHEY, CDR2 SVGAGI. The CDR3 runs to 13 residues.

CDR3 sequence: CASSFSGGSSYEQYF. The CDR3, as DNA: TGTGCCAGCAGCTTTAGCGGGGGGTCCTCCTACGAGCAGTACTTC. This chain links TRBV7-8 with TRBJ2-7, with 10 bases aligning to TRBD2. The CDR3 runs 15 residues. Trimming removed 3 bases from V and 0 bases from J; junction bases left unmatched: 2. The germline gives CDR1 SGHVS, CDR2 FQNEAQ.

The chain is built from TRBV11-3 and TRBJ2-4; 7 bases map to TRBD1. V trimming: 4 bases; J trimming: 4 bases; junction bases outside the gene matches: 4. Germline V gene data show CDR1 as SGHNT and CDR2 as YENEEA. This CDR3 has 14 residues. The CDR3 here is CASSSGTAKNIQYF. CDR3 sequence (DNA): TGTGCCAGCAGCTCCGGGACAGCTAAAAACATTCAGTACTTC.

The chain employs TRBV12-2 and TRBJ1-6. TRBV12-2 is a pseudogene. The CDR3 length is 15 residues. The CDR3: CASRNLQEGVSPLHF. CDR3 nucleotide sequence: TGTGCAAGTCGCAATCTACAGGAGGGAGTTTCACCCCTCCACTTT.

V gene TRBV7-2 combines with J gene TRBJ2-1, with D unresolved. The length of the CDR3 is 13 residues. The germline V and J ends were trimmed by 1 base and 2 bases, with 3 bases remaining between them. Germline-derived CDR1 and CDR2 are SGHTA and FQGNSA. CDR3 bases: TGTGCCAGCAGCTTAGACCCCTACAATGAGCAGTTCTTC. As protein: CASSLDPYNEQFF. The full variable domain, rest sourced from reference TRBV7-2 and TRBJ2-1, is GAGVSQSPSNKVTEKGKDVELRCDPISGHTALYWYRQSLGQGLEFLIYFQGNSAPDKSGLPSDRFSAERTGGSVSTLTIQRTQQEDSAVYLCASSLDPYNEQFFGPGTRLTVL.

This sequence joins TRBV5-6 and TRBJ2-7; no definite D call. V was clipped by 0 bases and J by 4 bases, with 5 bases between them. The CDR3 spans 12 residues. Per the germline V gene, CDR1 is SGHDT and CDR2 is YYEEEE. The CDR3 spells CASSLEGYEQYF. In DNA, the CDR3 is TGTGCCAGCAGCTTGGAAGGATACGAGCAGTACTTC.

This chain connects TRBV3-1 (or the pseudogene TRBV3-2) to TRBJ1-3, with 7 bases that match TRBD1. Germline values: CDR1 LGHDT, CDR2 YNNKEL (reference sequence). The trim removed 4 bases at V and 6 bases at J, leaving 12 bases unmatched. The CDR3 extends over 16 amino acids. In DNA, the CDR3 is TGTGCCAGCAGCCCCAGACAGGGAAGGTTGGAAAACACCATATATTTT. It specifies CASSPRQGRLENTIYF.

This sequence joins TRBV11-2 and TRBJ1-1; D ambiguous. CDR1 is SGHAT, CDR2 FQNNGV, per germline. Trimming pared 8 bases from V and 8 bases from J, leaving 15 bases between. The CDR3 length is 12 residues. CDR3 region: CASLVTAQEAFF. For the CDR3, the DNA is TGTGCCAGCCTCGTAACAGCCCAAGAAGCTTTCTTT.